This TCR beta chain was identified during a study of blood T cells in healthy people across ages. For the second PCR, which ran for 7 to 11 cycles, a sample-barcoded 5' primer and a J-beta primer mix were used. Via MiXCR, TCRdb re-called the 5' RACE reads, giving one row per CDR3 protein. The table lists 1.8 million or so distinct CDR3 sequences, about two fifths of them singletons. Trimming pared 3 bases from V and 0 bases from J, leaving 12 bases between. CDR1 MGHDK and CDR2 SYGVNS come from the germline V gene. CDR3 length: 15 residues. Sequencing was carried out using blood. V and J are TRBV25-1 and TRBJ2-7; D is unclear. The receptor's source is a human donor in good health. The CDR3 here is CASSDGQSSSYEQYF. Here the CDR3 DNA reads TGTGCCAGCAGTGATGGGCAGTCGAGCTCCTACGAGCAGTACTTC.